These 24 T cell receptor beta chains share one sample of origin, sequenced in a study of T cell repertoires in cytomegalovirus infection. TCRdb re-analysed the reads in MiXCR, keeping a single row per CDR3 protein. The table lists nearly 700,000 distinct CDR3 sequences, roughly a third of them singletons. Their target antigens are unknown. Sample: cultured PBMCs, taken from culture after CMV antigen stimulation. These receptor sequences come from a human donor in good health (CMV status not recorded). Some clones in this sample may be carry-over from other donors' samples.

This rearrangement joins TRBV7-9 to TRBJ2-5; D is ambiguous. The CDR3 has 12 residues. V gave up 5 bases and J gave up 5 bases, with 9 bases separating them. CDR1 and CDR2 from the germline V gene are SEHNR and FQNEAQ (reference sequence). CDR3 in DNA: TGTGCCAGCAGCGCACAACTGGAGACCCAGTACTTC. Translated: CASSAQLETQYF. Complete variable domain (other parts from reference TRBV7-9 and TRBJ2-5): DTGVSQNPRHKITKRGQNVTFRCDPISEHNRLYWYRQTLGQGPEFLTYFQNEAQLEKSRLLSDRFSAERPKGSFSTLEIQRTEQGDSAMYLCASSAQLETQYFGPGTRLLVL.

The CDR3 reads CASSLALIGPYEQYF. The CDR3 region has the DNA TGTGCCAGCAGTTTAGCGCTAATTGGTCCGTACGAGCAGTACTTC. V and J are TRBV12-3 or TRBV12-4 and TRBJ2-7, with D hard to call. The CDR3 length is 15 residues. Deletions cut 0 bases from V and 4 bases from J, with 13 bases between.

This clonotype was found once. The CDR3 here is CASSPGSAVLFF. DNA of the CDR3: TGCGCCAGCAGCCCGGGATCCGCGGTCCTGTTCTTC. V usage is TRBV4-1 and J usage is TRBJ2-1; tentative D call: TRBD2 (5 bases). The germline V gene has CDR1 MGHRA and CDR2 YSYEKL. This CDR3 contains 12 residues. Trimming took off 4 bases at V and 15 bases at J, with 16 bases between the two ends.

This clonotype came up many times. V is TRBV7-2 and J is TRBJ1-3; possible D gene TRBD1, 6 bases. Germline values: CDR1 SGHTA, CDR2 FQGNSA. V lost 6 bases, J lost 1 base, and 10 bases lay in between. The CDR3 has 14 amino acids. CDR3 DNA: TGTGCCAGCAGTATACAGGGTTCTGGAAACACCATATATTTT. Translating it yields CASSIQGSGNTIYF.

The chain employs TRBV5-6 and TRBJ2-1, with D uncertain. Trimming removed 0 bases from V and 4 bases from J, with 8 bases in between. CDR3 size: 14 residues. Germline CDR1 is SGHDT and CDR2 is YYEEEE. The CDR3 DNA follows: TGTGCCAGCAGCTTGGATAGGCTGTACAATGAGCAGTTCTTC. This codes for CASSLDRLYNEQFF.

The chain joins TRBV4-1 to TRBJ1-1; perhaps TRBD1 as D (6 bases). Germline V CDR1 and CDR2: MGHRA, YSYEKL. CDR3 length: 15 residues. V lost 1 base and J 4 bases, leaving 13 bases between the germline ends. The CDR3 bases are TGCGCCAGCAGCCAAGGTAGCAGGGGTGTCACTGAAGCTTTCTTT. It is translated as CASSQGSRGVTEAFF.

The chain couples TRBV12-3 or TRBV12-4 to TRBJ1-5, with D possibly being TRBD1 (5 bases). V was trimmed by 3 bases and J by 6 bases, leaving 12 bases between them. The CDR3 spans 14 residues. The CDR3 is CASSFRRGRQPQHF. The CDR3 DNA reads as TGTGCCAGCAGTTTTCGGCGGGGCCGTCAGCCCCAGCATTTT.

By proportion, this clonotype is medium-sized. The chain uses TRBV7-2 and TRBJ2-5; TRBD2 is a possible D gene (6 bases). This CDR3 has 14 amino acids. The ends were cut back, 6 bases at V and 1 base at J, with 12 bases in the middle. Per the germline V gene, CDR1 is SGHTA and CDR2 is FQGNSA. Written as DNA, the CDR3 is TGTGCCAGCAGGCCTGGGACTCTCCAAGAGACCCAGTACTTC. This encodes CASRPGTLQETQYF.

V and J are TRBV15 and TRBJ1-1; D possibly corresponds to TRBD1 (5 bases). In germline, CDR1 is LNHNV, CDR2 YYDKDF (reference sequence). The ends were cut back, 8 bases at V and 6 bases at J, with 10 bases in the middle. The CDR3 is made up of 11 amino acids. The CDR3 loop reads CATALGAEAFF. The CDR3 bases are TGTGCCACCGCTTTGGGGGCTGAAGCTTTCTTT.

The rearrangement links TRBV28 to TRBJ1-1; D is unclear. From germline, CDR1 is MDHEN and CDR2 SYDVKM. The length of the CDR3 is 12 residues. Trimming pared 6 bases from V and 3 bases from J, leaving 8 bases between. CDR3 DNA: TGTGCCAGCAGGCTATCACACACTGAAGCTTTCTTT. Its protein is CASRLSHTEAFF.

CDR3 sequence (DNA): TGTGCCAGCAGCTTGTGGGGCCAGGGCGGTGGCTACACCTTC. Encoded protein: CASSLWGQGGGYTF. The gene calls are TRBV5-5 and TRBJ1-2; TRBD1 is a possible D gene (5 bases). V lost 1 base and J 7 bases, leaving 14 bases between the germline ends. The V gene's germline CDR1 is SGHKS and CDR2 YYEKEE (reference sequence). The CDR3 sequence is 14 residues long.

This clonotype was seen once. The germline gene is not matched at one end of the junction; a read error may be the cause. J is TRBJ2-6 and V is TRBV2; D gene uncertain. Germline CDR1 is SNHLY and CDR2 is FYNNEI. This CDR3 has 13 residues. CDR3 in amino acids: CASSCPGANVLTF. CDR3 in DNA: TGTGCCAGCAGTTGTCCTGGTGCCAACGTCCTGACTTTC.

The chain carries TRBV18 and TRBJ2-3; TRBD1 matches at 11 bases. The germline V gene has CDR1 KGHSH and CDR2 LQKENI. V shed 3 bases and J 5 bases; nucleotides not matched to a gene: 4. The CDR3 has 15 amino acids. CDR3: CASSPLGTGGDTQYF. In nucleotides, the CDR3 is TGTGCCAGCTCACCGCTTGGGACAGGGGGAGATACGCAGTATTTT.

In DNA form, the CDR3 reads TGTGCCAGCAGAAACCGACCCAGGGAGACCCAGTACTTC. Translated: CASRNRPRETQYF. The chain carries TRBV28 and TRBJ2-5; D is unclear. There are 13 residues in the CDR3. V was trimmed by 6 bases and J by 5 bases, leaving 13 bases between them. In germline, CDR1 is MDHEN, CDR2 SYDVKM.

The V call is TRBV29-1, the J call TRBJ1-4; D perhaps matches TRBD1 (5 bases). CDR3 size: 12 residues. Between the trimmed V and J ends, which lost 4 bases and 3 bases, there was a span of 6 bases. Germline CDR1 is SQVTM and CDR2 is ANQGSEA. The CDR3 sequence: CSVVGANEKLFF. Written as DNA, the CDR3 is TGCAGCGTTGTGGGGGCTAATGAAAAACTGTTTTTT.

This chain connects TRBV5-6 to TRBJ1-6, with D unclear. From germline, CDR1 is SGHDT and CDR2 YYEEEE. Trimming left V 5 bases short and J 9 bases short, with 12 bases between. CDR3 size: 13 residues. CDR3 sequence reads: CASSLDPTSPLHF. The CDR3 DNA reads as TGTGCCAGCAGTCTTGACCCTACTTCACCCCTCCACTTT.

This chain uses TRBV7-8 with TRBJ1-6, with TRBD1 identical over 7 bases. The CDR3 covers 15 residues. Germline CDR1 SGHVS, CDR2 FQNEAQ. The trim removed 4 bases at V and 11 bases at J, leaving 11 bases unmatched. For the CDR3, the DNA is TGTGCCAGCAGCTATGCCGGGACAGTCAATACACCCCTCCACTTT. This encodes CASSYAGTVNTPLHF.

Ten or more counts support this clonotype. This chain joins TRBV7-2 and TRBJ2-3, with TRBD2 identical over 8 bases. Trimming cost V 7 bases and J 2 bases; bases outside gene matches: 5. In germline, CDR1 is SGHTA, CDR2 FQGNSA. The CDR3 is 14 amino acids. CDR3: CASNRAGATDTQYF. DNA for the CDR3: TGTGCCAGCAATCGAGCGGGAGCCACAGATACGCAGTATTTT.

This clonotype was detected only a few times. The gene calls are TRBV7-2 and TRBJ2-1; D ambiguous. CDR3 length: 14 amino acids. Germline CDR1 is SGHTA and CDR2 is FQGNSA. The germline V and J ends were trimmed by 1 base and 6 bases, with 10 bases remaining between them. The CDR3 DNA sequence: TGTGCCAGCAGCTTAGTGTCCCTAACCAATGAGCAGTTCTTC. Protein product: CASSLVSLTNEQFF.

This clonotype showed up just a few times. The V call is TRBV12-3 or TRBV12-4, the J call TRBJ2-3; 7 nucleotides agree with TRBD2. This CDR3 comprises 11 residues. The J segment lost 14 bases and the V segment lost 5 bases, leaving 7 bases of the junction unmatched. The CDR3 protein is CASSPGLIRYF. The CDR3 DNA reads as TGTGCCAGCAGTCCGGGACTAATAAGGTATTTT.

This chain uses TRBV15 with TRBJ2-4; maybe TRBD2 (5 bases). CDR1 is LNHNV and CDR2 is YYDKDF in the germline V gene (reference sequence). V gave up 0 bases and J gave up 15 bases, with 12 bases separating them. The CDR3 has 12 amino acids. CDR3 in DNA: TGTGCCACCAGCAGAGATTACCGGGATCTGTACTTC. Its translation: CATSRDYRDLYF.

This clonotype appeared a single time. V and J are TRBV12-3 or TRBV12-4 and TRBJ2-2; unclear D gene. V was shortened by 7 bases and J by 1 base, with 10 bases between the two germline ends. The CDR3 has 14 residues. CDR3 region: CASISGWNTGELFF. As DNA, the CDR3 is TGTGCCAGCATCTCAGGCTGGAACACCGGGGAGCTGTTTTTT.

The chain links TRBV28 to TRBJ2-5; D is ambiguous. V was pared by 7 bases and J by 5 bases, with 11 bases between. This CDR3 region has 12 residues. The V gene's germline CDR1 is MDHEN and CDR2 SYDVKM. The CDR3 DNA is TGTGCCAGCAAACGACCACTTGAGACCCAGTACTTC. The encoded protein is CASKRPLETQYF.

The chain couples TRBV28 to TRBJ1-2; unclear D gene. CDR1 and CDR2 from the germline V gene are MDHEN and SYDVKM. Trimming left V 1 base short and J 5 bases short, with 17 bases between. The CDR3 is made up of 16 amino acids. DNA of the CDR3: TGTGCCAGCAGTTTATTCTCAAGGACGTCTTCGTATGGCTACACCTTC. Its protein product is CASSLFSRTSSYGYTF.